This T cell receptor beta chain was profiled in a study of T cells after yellow fever vaccination. CDR1 is MGHDK and CDR2 is SYGVNS in the germline V gene. This CDR3 has 15 residues. Trimming removed 2 bases at V and 4 bases at J, with 14 bases between. TCRdb called the 5' RACE reads again in MiXCR, with one record for every CDR3 protein. The sample lists around 320,000 distinct CDR3 sequences, approximately 4.3% occurring once. This sequence was found in a man younger than 35 who received the YFV17D yellow fever vaccine. The chain joins TRBV25-1 to TRBJ1-2, with D possibly being TRBD1 (5 bases). Specimen: PBMCs, collected 15 days after the yellow fever booster vaccination. The CDR3 is CASSELTQTGYGYTF. The CDR3 DNA reads as TGTGCCAGCAGTGAACTAACTCAAACAGGCTATGGCTACACCTTC.